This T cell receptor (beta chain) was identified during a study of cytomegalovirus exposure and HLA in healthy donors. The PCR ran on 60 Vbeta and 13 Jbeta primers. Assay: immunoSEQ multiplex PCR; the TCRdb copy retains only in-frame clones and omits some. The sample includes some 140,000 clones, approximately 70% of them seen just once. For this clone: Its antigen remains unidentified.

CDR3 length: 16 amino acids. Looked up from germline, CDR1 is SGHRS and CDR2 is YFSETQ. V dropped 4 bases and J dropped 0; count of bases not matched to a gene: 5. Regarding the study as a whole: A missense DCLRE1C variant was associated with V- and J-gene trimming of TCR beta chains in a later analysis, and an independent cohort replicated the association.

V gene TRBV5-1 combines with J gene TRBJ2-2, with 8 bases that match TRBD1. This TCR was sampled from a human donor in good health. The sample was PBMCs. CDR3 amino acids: CASSTDRGSNTGELFF. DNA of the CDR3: TGCGCCAGCAGCACAGACAGGGGCTCGAACACCGGGGAGCTGTTTTTT. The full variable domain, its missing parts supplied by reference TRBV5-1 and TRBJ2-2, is KAGVTQTPRYLIKTRGQQVTLSCSPISGHRSVSWYQQTPGQGLQFLFEYFSETQRNKGNFPGRFSGRQFSNSRSEMNVSTLELGDSALYLCASSTDRGSNTGELFFGEGSRLTVL.